These T cell receptor beta chains were read from a single sample in a study of blood T cell repertoires in COVID-19. Data came from immunoSEQ multiplex PCR; TCRdb stores just in-frame clones and leaves some out. The sample carries 500,000 to 600,000 clones, around 90% recorded once. Sequenced sample: peripheral blood. These receptors originate from a woman aged 45-65 years with COVID-19, enrolled during active disease. The CDR3 runs from the conserved cysteine through the conserved F or W. Each record gives: V gene, clone size, D gene, J gene, CDR3 DNA, CDR3 protein. The D gene is left open where the match is weak. Not all rows give a size; the values are once, few, many and, for expanded clones, a class.

TRBV4-2	once	-	TRBJ1-1	TGTGCCAGCAGCCAAGATAACCGGGAATGGGGCACTGAAGCTTTCTTT	CASSQDNREWGTEAFF
TRBV28	-	-	TRBJ1-1	TGTGCCACACTATGGGGGGAGACTGAAGCTTTCTTT	CATLWGETEAFF
TRBV11-2	few	-	TRBJ1-3	TGTGCCAGCAGCTTTCTGACAGGCATCTCTGGAAACACCATATATTTT	CASSFLTGISGNTIYF
TRBV12-5	-	-	TRBJ2-5	TGTGCTAGTGGTTTGTCCCTCCAAGGGGGGGCTAGGGAGACCCAGTACTTC	CASGLSLQGGARETQYF
TRBV3-1/TRBV3-2	once	-	TRBJ2-3	TGTGCCAGCAGCCAAGTGCGGGGCCGGTTGGATACGCAGTATTTT	CASSQVRGRLDTQYF
TRBV29-1	-	-	TRBJ1-1	TGCAGCGTCTCACGGGGGGAGACTGAAGCTTTCTTT	CSVSRGETEAFF
TRBV6-1	-	-	TRBJ1-5	TGTGCCAGCAGTGCAAGCCTACCCTATAGCAATCAGCCCCAGCATTTT	CASSASLPYSNQPQHF
TRBV28	once	-	TRBJ1-4	TGTGCCAGCAGTCCAAACGACAGATTTGAAAAACTGTTTTTT	CASSPNDRFEKLFF
TRBV4-1	-	TRBD2	TRBJ2-3	TGCGCCAGCAGCCAGGGGGGACTAGGTACAGATACGCAGTATTTT	CASSQGGLGTDTQYF
TRBV11-2	-	TRBD2	TRBJ2-5	TGTGCCAGCAGCTCAAGCGGGGGGCTGGAGACCCAGTACTTC	CASSSSGGLETQYF
TRBV30	-	TRBD1	TRBJ2-7	TGTGCCTGGAGTGGCGGGACAGGGCACTACGAGCAGTACTTC	CAWSGGTGHYEQYF
TRBV30	once	-	TRBJ2-6	TGTGCCTGGAGTGTCGTTGAGGTCCTGACTTTC	CAWSVVEVLTF
TRBV14	-	TRBD2	TRBJ2-1	TGTGCCAGCAGCCAACTAGCGGGGGGGCAAGACCTCAATGAGCAGTTCTTC	CASSQLAGGQDLNEQFF
TRBV9	once	TRBD1	TRBJ2-2	TGTGCCAGCAGCTTCCAGGGGGTGAACACCGGGGAGCTGTTTTTT	CASSFQGVNTGELFF
TRBV7-3	-	TRBD1	TRBJ2-7	TGTGCCAGCAGCCCACCAGGGGGCGGATACGAGCAGTACTTC	CASSPPGGGYEQYF
TRBV9	-	TRBD1	TRBJ1-2	TGTGCCAGCAGACTCGGGACAGACGGCTACACCTTC	CASRLGTDGYTF
TRBV28	-	TRBD2	TRBJ2-7	TGTGCCAGCAGCACCGGGGGGAGTGGCCACCTCTACGAGCAGTACTTC	CASSTGGSGHLYEQYF
TRBV7-2	-	TRBD1	TRBJ1-5	TGTGCCAGCAGCGCGACAGGGGGCCGGCAGCCCCAGCATTTT	CASSATGGRQPQHF
TRBV29-1	-	-	TRBJ1-1	TGCAGCGTTGCGATACAGGGACGGGGAACTGAAGCTTTCTTT	CSVAIQGRGTEAFF
TRBV5-6	-	-	TRBJ1-2	TGTGCCAGCAGCCTGGAGTCGGTAATTGGCTACACCTTC	CASSLESVIGYTF
TRBV6-5	-	TRBD1	TRBJ1-2	TGTGCCAGCAGCCACCAACAGGGGGGACCTACCGACACCTTC	CASSHQQGGPTDTF
TRBV28	-	-	TRBJ2-7	TGTGCCAGCCTGCCCCCGGGGAGCTCCTACGAGCAGTACTTC	CASLPPGSSYEQYF